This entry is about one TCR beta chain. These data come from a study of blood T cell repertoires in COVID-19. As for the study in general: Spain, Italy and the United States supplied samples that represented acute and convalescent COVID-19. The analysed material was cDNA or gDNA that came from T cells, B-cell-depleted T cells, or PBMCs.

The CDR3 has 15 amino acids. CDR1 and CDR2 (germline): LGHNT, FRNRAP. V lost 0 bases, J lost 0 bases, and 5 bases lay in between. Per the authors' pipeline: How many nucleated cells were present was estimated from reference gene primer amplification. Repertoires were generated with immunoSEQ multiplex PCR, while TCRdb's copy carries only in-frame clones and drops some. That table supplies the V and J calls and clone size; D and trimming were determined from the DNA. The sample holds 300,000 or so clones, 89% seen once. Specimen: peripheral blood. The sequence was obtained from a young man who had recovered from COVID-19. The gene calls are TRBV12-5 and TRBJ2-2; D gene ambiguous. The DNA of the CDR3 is TGTGCTAGTGGTTTGGTACCAGCGAACACCGGGGAGCTGTTTTTT. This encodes CASGLVPANTGELFF.